This TCR beta chain was retrieved from a study of blood T cell repertoires in COVID-19. Germline V gives CDR1 MDHEN, CDR2 SYDVKM. The CDR3 covers 17 residues. V gave up 5 bases and J gave up 3 bases, with 19 bases separating them. The protocol was immunoSEQ multiplex PCR, while the TCRdb copy is restricted to in-frame clones and leaves out a portion. The sample shows roughly 99,000 clones, around nine tenths of them seen only once. The material sequenced was peripheral blood. The sequence came from a woman in her 30s with acute or convalescent COVID-19. The gene calls are TRBV28 and TRBJ1-4; the D is unclear. The CDR3 sequence: CASSPRGMRRANEKLFF. The CDR3 region has the DNA TGTGCCAGCAGTCCTCGAGGAATGAGACGGGCTAATGAAAAACTGTTTTTT. Using reference TRBV28 and TRBJ1-4 for the parts outside the CDR3, the full variable domain is DVKVTQSSRYLVKRTGEKVFLECVQDMDHENMFWYRQDPGLGLRLIYFSYDVKMKEKGDIPEGYSVSREKKERFSLILESASTNQTSMYLCASSPRGMRRANEKLFFGSGTQLSVL.